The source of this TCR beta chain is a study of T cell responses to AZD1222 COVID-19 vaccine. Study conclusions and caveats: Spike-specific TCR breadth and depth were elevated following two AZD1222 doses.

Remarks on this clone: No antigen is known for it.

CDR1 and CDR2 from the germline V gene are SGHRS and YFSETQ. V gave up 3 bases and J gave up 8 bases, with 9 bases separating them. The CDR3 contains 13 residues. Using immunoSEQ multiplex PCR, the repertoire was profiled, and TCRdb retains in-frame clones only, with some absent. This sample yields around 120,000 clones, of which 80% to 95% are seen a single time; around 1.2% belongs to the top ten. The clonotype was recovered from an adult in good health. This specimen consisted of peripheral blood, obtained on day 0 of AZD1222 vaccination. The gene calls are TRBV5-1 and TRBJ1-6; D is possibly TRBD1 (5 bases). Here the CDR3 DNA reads TGCGCCAGCAGCTCACAGGCTGATTCACCCCTCCACTTT. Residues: CASSSQADSPLHF.